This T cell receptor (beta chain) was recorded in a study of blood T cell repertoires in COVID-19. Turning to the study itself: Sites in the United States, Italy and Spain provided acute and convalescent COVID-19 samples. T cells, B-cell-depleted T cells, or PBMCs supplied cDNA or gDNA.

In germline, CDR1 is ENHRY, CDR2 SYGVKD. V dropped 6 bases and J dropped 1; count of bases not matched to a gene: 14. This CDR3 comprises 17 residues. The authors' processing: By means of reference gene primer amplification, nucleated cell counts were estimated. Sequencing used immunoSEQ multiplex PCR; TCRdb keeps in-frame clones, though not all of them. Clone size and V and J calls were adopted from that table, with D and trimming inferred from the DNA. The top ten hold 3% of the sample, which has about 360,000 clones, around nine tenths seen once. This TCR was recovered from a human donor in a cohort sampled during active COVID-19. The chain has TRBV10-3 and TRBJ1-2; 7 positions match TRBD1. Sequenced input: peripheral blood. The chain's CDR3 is CAIRGTEEPTLNYGYTF. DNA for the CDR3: TGTGCCATCAGAGGGACAGAAGAGCCTACACTTAACTATGGCTACACCTTC.